The present T cell receptor beta chain was sequenced within a study of early T cells in non-severe SARS-CoV-2 infection. Study as a whole: Sequenced material consisted of bulk RNA (from unsorted whole blood), and chains were unpaired.

This clonotype was seen only a few times. TCRdb used MiXCR to reprocess the 5' RACE reads, holding one entry per CDR3 protein. The profile shows about 99,000 distinct CDR3 sequences, 16% of them singletons. This TCR was recovered from an adult who was a healthcare worker with PCR-confirmed SARS-CoV-2 infection or an uninfected control (not recorded which). The specimen was whole blood.

The CDR3 protein is CASSPSQPPPYEQYF. CDR3 DNA: TGTGCCAGCTCACCCTCTCAACCTCCCCCTTACGAGCAGTACTTC. The chain uses TRBV18 and TRBJ2-7; D is ambiguous. This CDR3 has 15 amino acids. CDR1 KGHSH and CDR2 LQKENI come from the germline V gene. V was shortened by 3 bases and J by 4 bases, with 16 bases between the two germline ends.